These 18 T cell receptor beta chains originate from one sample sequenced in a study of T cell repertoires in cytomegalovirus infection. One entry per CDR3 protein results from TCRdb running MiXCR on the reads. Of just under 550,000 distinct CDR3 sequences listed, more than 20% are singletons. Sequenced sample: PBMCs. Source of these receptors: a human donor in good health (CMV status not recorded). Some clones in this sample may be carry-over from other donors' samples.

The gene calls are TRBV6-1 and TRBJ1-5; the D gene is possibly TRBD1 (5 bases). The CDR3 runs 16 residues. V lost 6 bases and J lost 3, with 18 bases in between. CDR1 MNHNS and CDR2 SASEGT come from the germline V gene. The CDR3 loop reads CASSSTVSPDNQPQHF. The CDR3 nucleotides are TGTGCCAGCAGCTCGACAGTCAGCCCGGACAATCAGCCCCAGCATTTT.

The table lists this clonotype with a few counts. The CDR3 coding sequence is TGTGCCAGCAGTTTGGCGACTAGCCCTAAGGAGCAGTACGTC. It specifies CASSLATSPKEQYV. The chain joins TRBV6-5 to TRBJ2-7, with 7 positions matching TRBD2. CDR1 and CDR2 (germline): MNHEY, SVGAGI. With 4 bases clipped from V and 7 bases from J, the junction kept 10 bases outside the gene matches. The CDR3 length is 14 residues.

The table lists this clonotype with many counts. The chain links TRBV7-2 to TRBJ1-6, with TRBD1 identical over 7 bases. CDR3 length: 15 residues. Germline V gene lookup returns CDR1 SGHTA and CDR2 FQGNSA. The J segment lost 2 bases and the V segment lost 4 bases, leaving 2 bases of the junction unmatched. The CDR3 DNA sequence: TGTGCCAGCAGCTCGGGACAGACCTATAATTCACCCCTCCACTTT. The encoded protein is CASSSGQTYNSPLHF.

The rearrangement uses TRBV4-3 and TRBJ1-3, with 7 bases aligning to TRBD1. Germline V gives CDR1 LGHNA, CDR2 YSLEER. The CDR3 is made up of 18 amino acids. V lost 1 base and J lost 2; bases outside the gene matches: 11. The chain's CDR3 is CASSQGRLLTGTGNTIYF. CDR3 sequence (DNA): TGCGCCAGCAGCCAAGGTCGGCTACTGACAGGGACTGGAAACACCATATATTTT.

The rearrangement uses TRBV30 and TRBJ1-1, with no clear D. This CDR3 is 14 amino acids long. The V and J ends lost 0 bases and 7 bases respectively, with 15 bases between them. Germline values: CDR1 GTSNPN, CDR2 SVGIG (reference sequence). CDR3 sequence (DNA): TGTGCCTGGAGTGTGGGAGGGTATTATCTTGAAGCTTTCTTT. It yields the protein CAWSVGGYYLEAFF.

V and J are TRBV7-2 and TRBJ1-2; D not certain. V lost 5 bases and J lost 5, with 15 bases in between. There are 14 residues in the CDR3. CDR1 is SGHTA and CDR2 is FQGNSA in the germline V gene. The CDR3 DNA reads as TGTGCCAGCAGCCCGCGAGACGCCGCTTATGGCTACACCTTC. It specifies CASSPRDAAYGYTF.

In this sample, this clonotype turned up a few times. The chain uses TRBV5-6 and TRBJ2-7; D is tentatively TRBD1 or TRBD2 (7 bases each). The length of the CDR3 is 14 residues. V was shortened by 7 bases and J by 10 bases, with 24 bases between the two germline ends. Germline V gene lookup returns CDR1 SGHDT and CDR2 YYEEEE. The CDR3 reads CASRYSGGGLPQYV. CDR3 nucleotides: TGTGCCAGCCGGTACTCAGGGGGAGGGCTCCCCCAGTACGTC.

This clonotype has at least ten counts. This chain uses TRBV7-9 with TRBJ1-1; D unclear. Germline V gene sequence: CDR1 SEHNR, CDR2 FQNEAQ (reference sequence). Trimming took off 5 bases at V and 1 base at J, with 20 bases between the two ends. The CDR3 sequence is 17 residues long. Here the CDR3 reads CASSITTRGLGNTEAFF. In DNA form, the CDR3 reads TGTGCCAGCAGCATCACGACCCGAGGTCTAGGGAACACTGAAGCTTTCTTT.

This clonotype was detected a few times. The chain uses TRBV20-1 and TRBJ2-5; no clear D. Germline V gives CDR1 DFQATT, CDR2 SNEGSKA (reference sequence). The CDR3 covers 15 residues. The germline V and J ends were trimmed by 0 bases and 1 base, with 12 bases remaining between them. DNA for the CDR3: TGCAGTGCTAGAGATAGGGTCCGATCCCAAGAGACCCAGTACTTC. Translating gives CSARDRVRSQETQYF.

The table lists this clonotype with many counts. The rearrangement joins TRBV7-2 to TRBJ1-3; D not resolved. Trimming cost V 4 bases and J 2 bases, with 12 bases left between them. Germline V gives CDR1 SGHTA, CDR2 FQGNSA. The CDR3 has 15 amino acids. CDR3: CASSSRGWTGNTIYF. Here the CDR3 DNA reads TGTGCCAGCAGCTCCCGTGGGTGGACTGGAAACACCATATATTTT.

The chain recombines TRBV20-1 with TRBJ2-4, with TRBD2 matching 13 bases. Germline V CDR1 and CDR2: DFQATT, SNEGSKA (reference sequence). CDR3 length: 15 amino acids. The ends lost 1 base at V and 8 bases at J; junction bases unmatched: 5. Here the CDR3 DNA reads TGCAGTGCTAGAGGAGAACTAGCGGGAGGGTACATTCAGTACTTC. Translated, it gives CSARGELAGGYIQYF.

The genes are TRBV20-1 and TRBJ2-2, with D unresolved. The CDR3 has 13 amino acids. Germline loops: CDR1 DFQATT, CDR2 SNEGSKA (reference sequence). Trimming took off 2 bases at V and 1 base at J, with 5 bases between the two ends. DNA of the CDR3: TGCAGTGCTAGAATAATGAACACCGGGGAGCTGTTTTTT. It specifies CSARIMNTGELFF.

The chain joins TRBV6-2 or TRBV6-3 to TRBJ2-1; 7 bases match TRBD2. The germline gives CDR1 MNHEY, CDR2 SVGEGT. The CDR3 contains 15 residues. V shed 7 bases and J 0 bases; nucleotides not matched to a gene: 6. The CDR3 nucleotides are TGTGCCAGCATGGCACTAGCGAGCTCCTACAATGAGCAGTTCTTC. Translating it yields CASMALASSYNEQFF.

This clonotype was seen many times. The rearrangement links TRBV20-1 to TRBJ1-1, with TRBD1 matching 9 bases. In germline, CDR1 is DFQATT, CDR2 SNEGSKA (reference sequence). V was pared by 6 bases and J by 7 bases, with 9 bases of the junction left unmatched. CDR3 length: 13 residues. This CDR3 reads CSAGTGREVEAFF. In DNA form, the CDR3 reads TGCAGTGCCGGGACAGGGAGAGAAGTTGAAGCTTTCTTT.

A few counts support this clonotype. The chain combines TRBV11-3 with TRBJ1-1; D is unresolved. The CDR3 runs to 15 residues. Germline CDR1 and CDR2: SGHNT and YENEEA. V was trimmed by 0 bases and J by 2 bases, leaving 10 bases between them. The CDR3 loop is CASSLDPLPNTEAFF. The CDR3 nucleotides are TGTGCCAGCAGCTTAGACCCCCTCCCAAACACTGAAGCTTTCTTT.

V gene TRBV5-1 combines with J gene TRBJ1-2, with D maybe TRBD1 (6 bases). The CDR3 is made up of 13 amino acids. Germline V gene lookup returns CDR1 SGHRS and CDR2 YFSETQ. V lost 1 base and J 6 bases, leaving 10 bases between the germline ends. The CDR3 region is CASSLRGSHGYTF. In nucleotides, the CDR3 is TGCGCCAGCAGCTTGAGGGGGTCACATGGCTACACCTTC.

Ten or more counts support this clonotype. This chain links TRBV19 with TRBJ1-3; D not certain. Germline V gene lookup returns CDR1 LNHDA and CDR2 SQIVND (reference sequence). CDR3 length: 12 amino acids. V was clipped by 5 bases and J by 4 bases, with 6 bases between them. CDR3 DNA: TGTGCCAGTAGTCCACAGGGAAACACCATATATTTT. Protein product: CASSPQGNTIYF.

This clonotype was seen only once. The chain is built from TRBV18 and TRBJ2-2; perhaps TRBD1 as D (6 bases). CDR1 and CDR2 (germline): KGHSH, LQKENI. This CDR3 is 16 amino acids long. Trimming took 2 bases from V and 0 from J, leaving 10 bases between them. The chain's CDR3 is CASSPMGAANTGELFF. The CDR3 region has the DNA TGTGCCAGCTCACCAATGGGGGCCGCGAACACCGGGGAGCTGTTTTTT.